The 28 T cell receptor beta chains in this list originate from one sample, sequenced in a study of OX40 agonist ivuxolimab in advanced cancers. Libraries were prepared through the immunoSEQ multiplex PCR assay. In TCRdb, the immuneACCESS table is reduced to in-frame sequences with V and J assigned. These tables do not hold every clone; where another copy was compared, an unresolved V gene accounts for under half, and the others remain unexplained. For this sample there are 2,000 or so clones; about 80% appear just once. About a third of the sample is held by the ten biggest clonotypes. The source was CD4+ or CD8+ T cells sorted from blood, collected in a trial of the OX40 agonist ivuxolimab. All receptors come from an adult with an advanced solid tumor such as melanoma, head and neck, liver or kidney cancer.

The V gene is TRBV30, the J gene TRBJ2-1, with a possible D match to TRBD2 (5 bases). The germline V gene has CDR1 GTSNPN and CDR2 SVGIG (reference sequence). The CDR3 extends over 12 amino acids. The V gene lost 0 bases and the J gene lost 9 bases, with 9 bases spanning the gap. CDR3 residues: CAWSVLGSEQFF. The CDR3 bases are TGTGCCTGGAGTGTCCTAGGGAGTGAGCAGTTCTTC.

For the CDR3, the DNA is TGTGCCAGCAGCATCCAAGGGGGTTCCTACAATGAGCAGTTCTTC. Residues: CASSIQGGSYNEQFF. This chain uses TRBV11-2 with TRBJ2-1; TRBD1 might be the D (6 bases). The CDR3 consists of 15 residues. Germline CDR1 is SGHAT and CDR2 is FQNNGV. With 5 bases removed from V and 1 base from J, the gap between germline ends came to 12 bases.

The V and J genes are TRBV21-1 and TRBJ2-7; the table calls TRBD1, which could not be checked here. TRBV21-1 is tagged as a pseudogene. The CDR3 totals 17 residues. Here the CDR3 DNA reads TGTGCCAGCAGCAAAGATTTTAGGGGACAGGGACCCTACGAGCAGTACTTC. It specifies CASSKDFRGQGPYEQYF.

The chain uses TRBV5-1 and TRBJ2-1; 12 bases map to TRBD2. V shed 0 bases, J shed 0 bases, and the junction held 1 base outside the gene matches. The CDR3 has 17 residues. The germline CDR1 and CDR2 sequences are SGHRS and YFSETQ. CDR3 in amino acids: CASSLALAGGSYNEQFF. DNA of the CDR3: TGCGCCAGCAGCTTGGCACTAGCGGGAGGCTCCTACAATGAGCAGTTCTTC.

This clone was recorded a few times. The rearrangement uses TRBV27 and TRBJ2-7; 7 nucleotides align to TRBD1. Germline V gene sequence: CDR1 MNHEY, CDR2 SMNVEV (reference sequence). V lost 6 bases to trimming and J lost 4 bases; unmatched junction nucleotides: 12. The length of the CDR3 is 15 residues. The CDR3 DNA reads as TGTGCCAGCAGGTCGAGCCCGGGACAGACATACGAGCAGTACTTC. Its protein is CASRSSPGQTYEQYF.

This chain uses TRBV5-1 with TRBJ2-5, with D perhaps matching TRBD1 (6 bases). The ends were cut back, 4 bases at V and 4 bases at J, with 14 bases in the middle. Germline V lookup: CDR1 SGHRS, CDR2 YFSETQ. CDR3 length equals 14 residues. The CDR3 reads CASSPSQGSETQYF. The CDR3, as DNA: TGCGCCAGCAGCCCGTCCCAGGGGTCAGAGACCCAGTACTTC.

This clone was seen a handful of times. This chain links TRBV27 with TRBJ1-5; D remains ambiguous. The V gene's germline CDR1 is MNHEY and CDR2 SMNVEV (reference sequence). The length of the CDR3 is 12 residues. CDR3 sequence reads: CALRDSNQPQHF. The CDR3 DNA reads TGTGCGTTACGGGATAGCAATCAGCCCCAGCATTTT.

The CDR3 spells CASSLETTGGTDTQYF. The CDR3 DNA reads TGTGCCAGCAGCCTTGAGACCACTGGAGGCACAGATACGCAGTATTTT. V usage is TRBV5-6 and J usage is TRBJ2-3, with D uncertain. There are 16 residues in the CDR3. Trimming removed 4 bases at V and 1 base at J, with 16 bases between. CDR1 and CDR2 (germline): SGHDT, YYEEEE.

This chain joins TRBV28 and TRBJ2-7; 9 nucleotides align to TRBD1. The CDR3 spans 17 residues. Germline assignment: CDR1 MDHEN and CDR2 SYDVKM. V lost 6 bases to trimming and J lost 7 bases; unmatched junction nucleotides: 19. Here the CDR3 reads CASRRRGVWDRVGEQYF. CDR3 sequence (DNA): TGTGCCAGCAGAAGAAGAGGTGTGTGGGACAGGGTGGGGGAGCAGTACTTC.

This clone turned up a few times. The chain recombines TRBV10-3 with TRBJ2-3; 14 positions match TRBD2. Germline-derived CDR1 and CDR2 are ENHRY and SYGVKD. Trimming cost V 1 base and J 4 bases; bases outside gene matches: 4. The CDR3 runs 17 residues. CDR3 nucleotides: TGTGCCATCAGTGAGTGGGGGACTAGCGGGAGTCCAGATACGCAGTATTTT. This sequence encodes CAISEWGTSGSPDTQYF.

This clone is large by share. V is TRBV29-1 and J is TRBJ1-3, with 7 nucleotides matching TRBD1. The V gene's germline CDR1 is SQVTM and CDR2 ANQGSEA. The CDR3 spans 15 residues. With V trimmed by 5 bases and J by 4 bases, 11 bases remained unmatched. DNA of the CDR3: TGCAGCGTTTGGGCGGTGGGGACAGCCGGAAACACCATATATTTT. Translating it yields CSVWAVGTAGNTIYF.

The chain has TRBV14 and TRBJ1-1; D is unclear. Germline V CDR1 and CDR2: SGHDN, FVKESK. The CDR3 length is 15 residues. Between the trimmed V and J ends, which lost 3 bases and 5 bases, there was a span of 16 bases. The chain's CDR3 is CASSQDSGGWTEAFF. The CDR3 region has the DNA TGTGCCAGCAGCCAGGACTCGGGTGGATGGACTGAAGCTTTCTTT.

This rearrangement joins TRBV27 to TRBJ2-5; 7 nucleotides agree with TRBD1. The CDR3 has 14 residues. V gave up 2 bases and J gave up 0 bases; unmatched junction bases: 0. Germline V gene sequence: CDR1 MNHEY, CDR2 SMNVEV (reference sequence). In DNA, the CDR3 is TGTGCCAGCAGTTTACAGGGGGACCAAGAGACCCAGTACTTC. Amino acids: CASSLQGDQETQYF.

The chain combines TRBV9 with TRBJ2-7; D is possibly TRBD1 or TRBD2 (5 bases each). The CDR3 contains 16 residues. The V end lost 4 bases, the J end lost 9 bases, and 26 bases lay between the germline ends. CDR1 is SGDLS, CDR2 YYNGEE, per germline. CDR3 sequence: CASSPSLDILRRGQYF. The CDR3 coding sequence is TGTGCCAGCAGCCCATCCCTGGACATCCTGCGACGGGGGCAGTACTTC.

The V gene is TRBV7-9, the J gene TRBJ2-3, with D perhaps matching TRBD1 (5 bases). In germline, CDR1 is SEHNR, CDR2 FQNEAQ (reference sequence). The ends were cut back, 5 bases at V and 5 bases at J, with 8 bases in the middle. The length of the CDR3 is 12 residues. CDR3 sequence reads: CASSMQGDTQYF. The CDR3 bases are TGTGCCAGCAGCATGCAGGGAGATACGCAGTATTTT.

The CDR3 spells CASSLVGASGILISYEQYF. The DNA of the CDR3 is TGTGCCAGCAGCTTAGTCGGGGCTAGCGGTATCCTCATATCCTACGAGCAGTACTTC. The genes are TRBV7-3 and TRBJ2-7; 7 positions agree with TRBD2. The J segment lost 1 base and the V segment lost 2 bases, leaving 17 bases of the junction unmatched. The CDR3 is 19 residues long. In germline, CDR1 is SGHTA, CDR2 FQGTGA. The full variable domain, rest sourced from reference TRBV7-3 and TRBJ2-7, is GAGVSQTPSNKVTEKGKYVELRCDPISGHTALYWYRQSLGQGPEFLIYFQGTGAADDSGLPNDRFFAVRPEGSVSTLKIQRTERGDSAVYLCASSLVGASGILISYEQYFGPGTRLTVT.

This chain links TRBV27 with TRBJ2-3; 11 bases are a match to TRBD2. CDR1 and CDR2 (germline): MNHEY, SMNVEV (reference sequence). The CDR3 covers 20 residues. The V segment lost 3 bases and the J segment 3 bases; nucleotides outside the gene matches: 17. DNA of the CDR3: TGTGCCAGCAGTTTTTTTAAGGGTACTAGCGGGAGATCTAGGACAGATACGCAGTATTTT. It is translated as CASSFFKGTSGRSRTDTQYF.

By frequency in the sample, this clone is large (0.1 to 1%). The J gene is TRBJ2-7, the V gene TRBV2; a possible D gene is TRBD2 (5 bases). The germline gives CDR1 SNHLY, CDR2 FYNNEI. This CDR3 region has 12 residues. The V end was cut by 8 bases, the J end by 4 bases, with 12 bases between. CDR3 amino acids: CASFGENYEQYF. In nucleotides, the CDR3 is TGTGCCAGCTTCGGGGAAAATTACGAGCAGTACTTC. Using reference TRBV2 and TRBJ2-7 for the parts outside the CDR3, the full variable domain is EPEVTQTPSHQVTQMGQEVILRCVPISNHLYFYWYRQILGQKVEFLVSFYNNEISEKSEIFDDQFSVERPDGSNFTLKIRSTKLEDSAMYFCASFGENYEQYFGPGTRLTVT.

V usage is TRBV29-1 and J usage is TRBJ2-1; D is unclear. The CDR3 spans 11 residues. V was shortened by 3 bases and J by 4 bases, with 4 bases between the two germline ends. The germline gives CDR1 SQVTM, CDR2 ANQGSEA. The CDR3 spells CSVEFYNEQFF. CDR3 sequence (DNA): TGCAGCGTTGAGTTTTACAATGAGCAGTTCTTC.

The sample holds a few counts of this clone. The rearrangement uses TRBV5-6 and TRBJ2-1; 7 bases align to TRBD2. The V and J ends lost 4 bases and 3 bases, in that order; junction bases with no gene match: 10. This CDR3 is 16 amino acids long. Germline V gene lookup returns CDR1 SGHDT and CDR2 YYEEEE. In nucleotides, the CDR3 is TGTGCCAGCAGCCCCGATACTAGCGTTTTCTACAATGAGCAGTTCTTC. This codes for CASSPDTSVFYNEQFF.

This chain uses TRBV7-9 with TRBJ2-1, with D perhaps TRBD1 or TRBD2 (6 bases each). CDR3 length equals 16 residues. Looked up from germline, CDR1 is SEHNR and CDR2 is FQNEAQ (reference sequence). Trimming stripped 2 bases from V and 3 bases from J, with 14 bases between. The CDR3 DNA is TGTGCCAGCAGCTTAAATCAGGGGAGGCTCTACAATGAGCAGTTCTTC. Its protein product is CASSLNQGRLYNEQFF.

The chain couples TRBV16 to TRBJ2-7; 7 positions match TRBD1. V trimming: 4 bases; J trimming: 5 bases; junction bases outside the gene matches: 11. The length of the CDR3 is 15 residues. The germline V gene has CDR1 KGHSY and CDR2 FQNENV. The CDR3 region is CASSLGAGGLNEQYF. The CDR3 DNA reads TGTGCCAGCAGCCTCGGGGCAGGGGGTCTGAACGAGCAGTACTTC.

This clone was counted once. The chain recombines TRBV29-1 with TRBJ2-1, with a weak D call TRBD1 (6 bases). The CDR3 is 11 amino acids. Trimming left V 5 bases short and J 14 bases short, with 16 bases between. The germline gives CDR1 SQVTM, CDR2 ANQGSEA. The CDR3 DNA reads as TGCAGCGTTTTACAGGGTATTGTGGAGTTCTTC. This gives the protein CSVLQGIVEFF.

The chain is built from TRBV2 and TRBJ1-2; TRBD1 matches 9 bases. The germline V gene has CDR1 SNHLY and CDR2 FYNNEI. Germline trimming cut 9 bases from V and 3 bases from J; bases unmatched to any gene: 14. The CDR3 extends over 16 amino acids. The CDR3 coding sequence is TGTGCCAGTCGCCTTGTAACAGGGGGCGAAGACTATGGCTACACCTTC. Translated, it gives CASRLVTGGEDYGYTF. Together with reference TRBV2 and TRBJ1-2, the CDR3 gives the full variable domain: EPEVTQTPSHQVTQMGQEVILRCVPISNHLYFYWYRQILGQKVEFLVSFYNNEISEKSEIFDDQFSVERPDGSNFTLKIRSTKLEDSAMYFCASRLVTGGEDYGYTFGSGTRLTVV.

This chain joins TRBV9 and TRBJ1-6; the match to TRBD1 covers 8 bases. The CDR3 loop spans 14 amino acids. CDR1 is SGDLS and CDR2 is YYNGEE in the germline V gene. The ends lost 4 bases at V and 10 bases at J; junction bases unmatched: 7. CDR3 nucleotide sequence: TGTGCCAGCAGCCTACAGGGGGGATACTCACCCCTCCACTTT. Its protein is CASSLQGGYSPLHF.

The chain is built from TRBV6-1 and TRBJ2-7, with D tentatively TRBD1 (6 bases). Germline V gene data show CDR1 as MNHNS and CDR2 as SASEGT. Trimming shortened V by 2 bases and J by 5 bases, and 19 bases separated the two germline ends. The CDR3 loop spans 16 amino acids. The CDR3 is CASSEPGRLKGDEQYF. The CDR3, as DNA: TGTGCCAGCAGTGAACCGGGACGCCTTAAGGGGGACGAGCAGTACTTC.

This CDR3 reads CASSESQRGGGGEQYF. DNA for the CDR3: TGTGCCAGCAGTGAAAGCCAGCGGGGAGGTGGCGGCGAGCAGTACTTC. V is TRBV2 and J is TRBJ2-7; 7 bases line up with TRBD2. The CDR3 spans 16 residues. V trimming: 2 bases; J trimming: 6 bases; junction bases outside the gene matches: 13. Germline V gives CDR1 SNHLY, CDR2 FYNNEI.

J is TRBJ2-2 and V is TRBV27; 10 bases are a match to TRBD1. CDR1 and CDR2 (germline): MNHEY, SMNVEV (reference sequence). With V trimmed by 5 bases and J by 6 bases, 12 bases remained unmatched. The CDR3 runs 17 residues. CDR3 loop: CASSQQRQGAVAGELFF. In DNA, the CDR3 is TGTGCCAGCAGTCAGCAGAGACAGGGGGCAGTGGCCGGGGAGCTGTTTTTT.